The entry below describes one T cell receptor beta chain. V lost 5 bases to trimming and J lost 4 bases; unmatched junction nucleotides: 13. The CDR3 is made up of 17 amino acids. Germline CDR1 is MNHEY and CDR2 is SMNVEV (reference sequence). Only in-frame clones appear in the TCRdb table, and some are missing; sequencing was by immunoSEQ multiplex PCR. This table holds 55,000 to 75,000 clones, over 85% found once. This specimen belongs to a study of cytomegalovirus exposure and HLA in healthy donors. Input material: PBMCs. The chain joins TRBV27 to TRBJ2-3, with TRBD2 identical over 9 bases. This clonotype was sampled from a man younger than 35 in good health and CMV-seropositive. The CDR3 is CASSPPTSGRGADTQYF. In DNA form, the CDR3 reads TGTGCCAGCAGTCCTCCGACTAGCGGAAGAGGGGCAGATACGCAGTATTTT.